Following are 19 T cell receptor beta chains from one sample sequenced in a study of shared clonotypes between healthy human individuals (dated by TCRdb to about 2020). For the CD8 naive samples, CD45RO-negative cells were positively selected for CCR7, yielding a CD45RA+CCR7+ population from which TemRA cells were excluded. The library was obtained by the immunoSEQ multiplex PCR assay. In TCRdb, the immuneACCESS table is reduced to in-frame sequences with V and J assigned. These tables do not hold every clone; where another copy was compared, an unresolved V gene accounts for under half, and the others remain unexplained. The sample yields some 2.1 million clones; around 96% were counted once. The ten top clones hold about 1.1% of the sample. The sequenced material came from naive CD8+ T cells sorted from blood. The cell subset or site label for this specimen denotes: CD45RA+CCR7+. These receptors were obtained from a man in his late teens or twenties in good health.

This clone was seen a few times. The CDR3 region has the DNA TGTGCCTGGAGTGTAAGTACAGGGGTTACTGAAGCTTTCTTT. This gives the protein CAWSVSTGVTEAFF. The chain combines TRBV30 with TRBJ1-1, with 7 bases fitting TRBD1. The germline V gene has CDR1 GTSNPN and CDR2 SVGIG (reference sequence). The CDR3 runs 14 residues. Losses at the gene ends were 0 bases for V and 5 bases for J; bases not matched to a gene: 6.

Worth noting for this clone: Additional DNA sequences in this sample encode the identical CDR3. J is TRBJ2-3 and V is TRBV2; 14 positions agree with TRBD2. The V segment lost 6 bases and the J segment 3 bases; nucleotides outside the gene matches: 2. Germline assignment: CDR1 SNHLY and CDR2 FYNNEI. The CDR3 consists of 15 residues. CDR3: CASRRLAGGTDTQYF. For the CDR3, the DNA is TGTGCCAGCAGGAGACTAGCGGGGGGGACAGATACGCAGTATTTT.

The DNA for the CDR3 is TGTGCCAGCAGCGCCCCAAACAGGGGCCCAGCCTCTAATACGCAGTATTTT. Its translation is CASSAPNRGPASNTQYF. V usage is TRBV9 and J usage is TRBJ2-3; 7 nucleotides align to TRBD1. The CDR3 sequence is 17 residues long. With V trimmed by 3 bases and J by 7 bases, 17 bases remained unmatched. Germline V CDR1 and CDR2: SGDLS, YYNGEE.

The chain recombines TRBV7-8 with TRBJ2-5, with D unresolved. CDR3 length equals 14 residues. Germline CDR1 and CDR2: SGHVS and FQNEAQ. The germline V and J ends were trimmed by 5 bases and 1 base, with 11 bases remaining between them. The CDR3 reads CASSPEDRQETQYF. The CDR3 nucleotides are TGTGCCAGCAGCCCAGAGGACCGCCAAGAGACCCAGTACTTC.

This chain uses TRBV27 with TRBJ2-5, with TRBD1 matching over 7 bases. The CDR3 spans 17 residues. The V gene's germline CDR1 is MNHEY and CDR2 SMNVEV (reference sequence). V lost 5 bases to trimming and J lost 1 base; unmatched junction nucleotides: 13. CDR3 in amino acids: CASSGSHGTDFQETQYF. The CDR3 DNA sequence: TGTGCCAGCAGTGGCAGCCACGGGACAGACTTCCAAGAGACCCAGTACTTC.

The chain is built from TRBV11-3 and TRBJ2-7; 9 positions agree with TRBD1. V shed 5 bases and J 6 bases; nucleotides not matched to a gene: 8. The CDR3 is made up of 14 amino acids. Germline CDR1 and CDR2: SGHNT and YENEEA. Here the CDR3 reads CASSPRTGDSEQYF. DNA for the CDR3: TGTGCCAGCAGCCCCAGGACAGGGGACTCCGAGCAGTACTTC.

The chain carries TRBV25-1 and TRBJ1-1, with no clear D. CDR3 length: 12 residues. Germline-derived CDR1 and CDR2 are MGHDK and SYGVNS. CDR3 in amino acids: CASLEDGTEAFF. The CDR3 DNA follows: TGTGCATCACTGGAGGACGGCACTGAAGCTTTCTTT.

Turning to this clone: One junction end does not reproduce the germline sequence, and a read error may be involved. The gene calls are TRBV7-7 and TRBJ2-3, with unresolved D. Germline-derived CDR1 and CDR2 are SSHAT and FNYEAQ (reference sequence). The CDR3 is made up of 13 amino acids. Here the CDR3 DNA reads TGTGCTAGCAGCTTATTTGCCACAGATACGCAGTATTTT. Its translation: CASSLFATDTQYF.

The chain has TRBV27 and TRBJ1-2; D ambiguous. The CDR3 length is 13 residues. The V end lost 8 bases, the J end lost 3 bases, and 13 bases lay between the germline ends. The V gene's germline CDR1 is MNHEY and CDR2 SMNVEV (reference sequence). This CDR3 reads CASHPSGDYGYTF. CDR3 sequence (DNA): TGTGCCAGCCACCCCTCCGGGGACTATGGCTACACCTTC.

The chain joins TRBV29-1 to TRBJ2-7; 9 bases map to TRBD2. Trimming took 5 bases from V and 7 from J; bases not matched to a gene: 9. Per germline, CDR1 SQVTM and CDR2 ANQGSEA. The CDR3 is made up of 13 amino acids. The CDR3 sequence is CSVSSSGIREQYF. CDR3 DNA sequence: TGCAGCGTTTCGTCTAGCGGGATTCGAGAGCAGTACTTC.

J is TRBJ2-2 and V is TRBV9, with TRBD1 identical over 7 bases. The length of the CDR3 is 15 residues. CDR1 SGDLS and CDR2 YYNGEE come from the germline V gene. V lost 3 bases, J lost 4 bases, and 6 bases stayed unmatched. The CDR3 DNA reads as TGTGCCAGCAGCGCTTCGACAGGGACCACCGGGGAGCTGTTTTTT. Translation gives CASSASTGTTGELFF.

As DNA, the CDR3 is TGTGCCAGCAGCTTAGATCTTCAGGGCTCCTACGAGCAGTACTTC. Residues: CASSLDLQGSYEQYF. The chain carries TRBV11-2 and TRBJ2-7, with a possible D match to TRBD1 (5 bases). The V and J ends lost 0 bases and 0 bases respectively, with 9 bases between them. CDR3 size: 15 residues. Germline V lookup: CDR1 SGHAT, CDR2 FQNNGV.

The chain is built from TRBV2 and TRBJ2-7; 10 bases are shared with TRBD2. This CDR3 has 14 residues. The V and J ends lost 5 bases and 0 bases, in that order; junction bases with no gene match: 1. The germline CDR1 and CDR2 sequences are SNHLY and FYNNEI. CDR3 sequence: CASSSGRASYEQYF. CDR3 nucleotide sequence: TGTGCCAGCAGTAGCGGGAGGGCCTCCTACGAGCAGTACTTC. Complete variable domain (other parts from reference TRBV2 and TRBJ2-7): EPEVTQTPSHQVTQMGQEVILRCVPISNHLYFYWYRQILGQKVEFLVSFYNNEISEKSEIFDDQFSVERPDGSNFTLKIRSTKLEDSAMYFCASSSGRASYEQYFGPGTRLTVT.

The CDR3 reads CASSPTGFSYEQYF. As DNA, the CDR3 is TGTGCCAGTAGCCCTACAGGGTTCAGCTACGAGCAGTACTTC. V gene TRBV19 combines with J gene TRBJ2-7; the D gene is possibly TRBD1 (6 bases). V gave up 6 bases and J gave up 3 bases, with 15 bases separating them. Germline V lookup: CDR1 LNHDA, CDR2 SQIVND (reference sequence). This CDR3 spans 14 amino acids. Based on the CDR3 plus reference TRBV19 and TRBJ2-7, the full variable domain is DGGITQSPKYLFRKEGQNVTLSCEQNLNHDAMYWYRQDPGQGLRLIYYSQIVNDFQKGDIAEGYSVSREKKESFPLTVTSAQKNPTAFYLCASSPTGFSYEQYFGPGTRLTVT.

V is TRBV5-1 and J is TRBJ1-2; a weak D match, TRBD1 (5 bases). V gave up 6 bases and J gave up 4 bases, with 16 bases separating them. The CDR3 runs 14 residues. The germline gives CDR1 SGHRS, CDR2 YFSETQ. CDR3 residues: CASTPSGGIYGYTF. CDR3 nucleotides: TGCGCCAGCACACCTTCTGGGGGGATCTATGGCTACACCTTC.

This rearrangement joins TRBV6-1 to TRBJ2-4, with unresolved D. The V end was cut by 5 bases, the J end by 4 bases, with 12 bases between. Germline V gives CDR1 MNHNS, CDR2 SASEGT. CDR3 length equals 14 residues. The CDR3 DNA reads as TGTGCCAGCAGTCCCCTAGGGCAGAAAAACATTCAGTACTTC. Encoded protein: CASSPLGQKNIQYF.

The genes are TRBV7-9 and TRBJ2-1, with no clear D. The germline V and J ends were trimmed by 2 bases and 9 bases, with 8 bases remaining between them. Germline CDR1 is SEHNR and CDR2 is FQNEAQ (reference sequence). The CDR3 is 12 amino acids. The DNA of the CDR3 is TGTGCCAGCAGCTTAATGAGGCCTGAGCAGTTCTTC. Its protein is CASSLMRPEQFF.

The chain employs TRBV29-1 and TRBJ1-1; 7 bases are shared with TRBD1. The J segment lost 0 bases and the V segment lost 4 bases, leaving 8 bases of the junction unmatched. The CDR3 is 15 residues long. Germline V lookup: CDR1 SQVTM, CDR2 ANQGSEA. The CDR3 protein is CSVGFQGGMNTEAFF. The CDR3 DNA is TGCAGCGTTGGATTCCAGGGGGGCATGAACACTGAAGCTTTCTTT.

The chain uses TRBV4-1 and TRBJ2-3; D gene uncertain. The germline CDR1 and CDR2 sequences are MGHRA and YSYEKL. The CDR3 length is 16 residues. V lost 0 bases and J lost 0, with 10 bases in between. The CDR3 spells CASSQDAGPSTDTQYF. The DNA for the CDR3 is TGCGCCAGCAGCCAAGACGCAGGACCGAGCACAGATACGCAGTATTTT.